One sample yielded the 14 T cell receptor beta chains listed below, sequenced in a study of neurological immune-mediated disorders (dated by TCRdb to the late 2010s). Libraries were made using 5' RACE. Sequencing took place on an Illumina HiSeq 2500. The raw public reads went through TCRdb reprocessing: fastp at Q25, MiXCR clone calling, in-frame beta chains kept. A single entry per CDR3 protein holds the most common genes and DNA from its merged rows. In all, the sample holds under 100,000 distinct CDR3 sequences, and around 4.7% of those were seen once. Approximately 5.8% of the sample lies in the top ten. The label giving this sample's time point can be read as: longitudinal time-point 3. Sequencing input: PBMCs. The receptors derive from a woman aged 55 to 70 with multiple sclerosis.

This clonotype appeared many times. V gene TRBV6-5 combines with J gene TRBJ2-7, with a tentative D call TRBD2 (6 bases). CDR3 length: 14 residues. Trimming left V 2 bases short and J 3 bases short, with 11 bases between. Germline CDR1 and CDR2: MNHEY and SVGAGI. Here the CDR3 DNA reads TGTGCCAGCAGTTACGCGGGACCGGGCTACGAGCAGTACTTC. Protein sequence: CASSYAGPGYEQYF.

This clonotype has at least ten counts. The chain employs TRBV5-1 and TRBJ2-7; the D gene could be TRBD1 or TRBD2 (6 bases each). The CDR3 covers 14 residues. CDR1 and CDR2 from the germline V gene are SGHRS and YFSETQ. Deletions cut 3 bases from V and 8 bases from J, with 18 bases between. In DNA form, the CDR3 reads TGCGCCAGCAGCTCGGGGGACACCGTAAACCAGCAGTACTTC. Protein: CASSSGDTVNQQYF.

This clonotype was recorded many times. This sequence joins TRBV29-1 and TRBJ1-2, with TRBD1 matching over 9 bases. Trimming cost V 7 bases and J 0 bases; bases outside gene matches: 6. This CDR3 spans 14 amino acids. The germline V gene encodes CDR1 SQVTM and CDR2 ANQGSEA. CDR3 sequence (DNA): TGCAGCGCAACAGGGGGCGGCCCTAACTATGGCTACACCTTC. It yields the protein CSATGGGPNYGYTF.

This clonotype was seen at least ten times. The V and J genes are TRBV11-2 and TRBJ2-1; 10 nucleotides align to TRBD2. V trimming: 3 bases; J trimming: 6 bases; junction bases outside the gene matches: 14. The germline V gene encodes CDR1 SGHAT and CDR2 FQNNGV. The CDR3 contains 18 residues. This CDR3 is CASSFRASLAGPSNEQFF. In DNA, the CDR3 is TGTGCCAGCAGCTTTAGGGCATCACTAGCGGGGCCTTCCAATGAGCAGTTCTTC.

This clonotype was counted many times. This chain joins TRBV20-1 and TRBJ2-3; D uncertain. Trimming took 6 bases from V and 2 from J, leaving 15 bases between them. CDR3 size: 14 residues. The germline CDR1 and CDR2 sequences are DFQATT and SNEGSKA (reference sequence). The CDR3 nucleotides are TGCAGTGCCAAACCGGGCCAACCCACAGATACGCAGTATTTT. Its translation is CSAKPGQPTDTQYF.

This clonotype was counted ten times or more. The chain carries TRBV7-9 and TRBJ2-7; D gene uncertain. The ends were cut back, 5 bases at V and 1 base at J, with 12 bases in the middle. Germline-derived CDR1 and CDR2 are SEHNR and FQNEAQ (reference sequence). The CDR3 length is 14 residues. Here the CDR3 reads CASSGAIGSYEQYF. As DNA, the CDR3 is TGTGCCAGCAGCGGTGCCATCGGGTCCTACGAGCAGTACTTC. The whole variable domain, filled in from reference TRBV7-9 and TRBJ2-7, reads DTGVSQNPRHKITKRGQNVTFRCDPISEHNRLYWYRQTLGQGPEFLTYFQNEAQLEKSRLLSDRFSAERPKGSFSTLEIQRTEQGDSAMYLCASSGAIGSYEQYFGPGTRLTVT.

This clonotype was seen at least ten times. The chain is built from TRBV6-6 and TRBJ1-5; D gene uncertain. This CDR3 is 14 amino acids long. Trimming left V 6 bases short and J 1 base short, with 10 bases between. Germline V gives CDR1 MNHNY, CDR2 SVGAGI (reference sequence). The CDR3 protein is CASSPAGSNQPQHF. The CDR3 DNA sequence: TGTGCCAGCAGCCCCGCCGGGAGCAATCAGCCCCAGCATTTT.

This clonotype came up many times. The V call is TRBV14, the J call TRBJ2-3; unclear D gene. The V end was cut by 1 base, the J end by 2 bases, with 7 bases between. Germline V gene sequence: CDR1 SGHDN, CDR2 FVKESK. CDR3 length: 14 residues. In DNA form, the CDR3 reads TGTGCCAGCAGCCAAGGAAGGCACACAGATACGCAGTATTTT. Protein: CASSQGRHTDTQYF.

This clonotype was seen repeatedly, ten times or more. V usage is TRBV6-2 or TRBV6-3 and J usage is TRBJ2-2, with a possible D match to TRBD1 (6 bases). Germline values: CDR1 MNHEY, CDR2 SVGEGT. The CDR3 has 16 amino acids. Trimming left V 6 bases short and J 4 bases short, with 18 bases between. The CDR3 loop is CASSPPPTGLTGELFF. DNA for the CDR3: TGTGCCAGCAGCCCCCCCCCGACAGGACTCACCGGGGAGCTGTTTTTT.

The chain has TRBV10-1 and TRBJ1-2; 9 positions match TRBD1. CDR3 size: 17 residues. CDR1 and CDR2 from the germline V gene are WNHNN and SYGVQD (reference sequence). V shed 3 bases, J shed 5 bases, and the junction held 13 bases outside the gene matches. This chain's CDR3 is CASSEGGQGSFDYGYTF. The DNA of the CDR3 is TGCGCCAGCAGTGAAGGAGGACAGGGGAGTTTCGATTATGGCTACACCTTC.

This clonotype was picked up many times. The chain is built from TRBV7-6 and TRBJ2-1, with D possibly being TRBD1 or TRBD2 (5 bases each). With 5 bases removed from V and 6 bases from J, the gap between germline ends came to 20 bases. Germline loops: CDR1 SGHVS, CDR2 FNYEAQ. The CDR3 has 16 residues. The CDR3 DNA reads TGTGCCAGCAGCGTGGGATGGGGGACCCCCCCCAATGAGCAGTTCTTC. Its protein product is CASSVGWGTPPNEQFF.

The table lists this clonotype with many counts. The V call is TRBV20-1, the J call TRBJ2-1, with TRBD2 identical over 9 bases. The length of the CDR3 is 13 residues. Germline CDR1 is DFQATT and CDR2 is SNEGSKA (reference sequence). V shed 6 bases, J shed 8 bases, and the junction held 8 bases outside the gene matches. The DNA for the CDR3 is TGCAGTGCGAAGGGGACTAGCAAGCATGAGCAGTTCTTC. It translates to CSAKGTSKHEQFF.

At least ten counts were recorded for this clonotype. The chain has TRBV18 and TRBJ2-7; D gene ambiguous. The CDR3 spans 15 residues. V was pared by 4 bases and J by 2 bases, with 15 bases between. Per germline, CDR1 KGHSH and CDR2 LQKENI. CDR3 coding DNA: TGTGCCAGCTCACTGCCCGGCGGCGGAACCTACGAGCAGTACTTC. It encodes CASSLPGGGTYEQYF.

Ten or more counts support this clonotype. The CDR3 nucleotides read TGCGCCAGCAGCTCACCCACTAGCGGGGGGGCGAGGACCGGGGAGCTGTTTTTT. The encoded protein is CASSSPTSGGARTGELFF. The chain joins TRBV5-1 to TRBJ2-2; TRBD2 matches at 13 bases. The CDR3 has 18 residues. CDR1 is SGHRS and CDR2 is YFSETQ in the germline V gene. With V trimmed by 3 bases and J by 5 bases, 10 bases remained unmatched. Full variable domain (outside the CDR3, taken from reference TRBV5-1 and TRBJ2-2): KAGVTQTPRYLIKTRGQQVTLSCSPISGHRSVSWYQQTPGQGLQFLFEYFSETQRNKGNFPGRFSGRQFSNSRSEMNVSTLELGDSALYLCASSSPTSGGARTGELFFGEGSRLTVL.